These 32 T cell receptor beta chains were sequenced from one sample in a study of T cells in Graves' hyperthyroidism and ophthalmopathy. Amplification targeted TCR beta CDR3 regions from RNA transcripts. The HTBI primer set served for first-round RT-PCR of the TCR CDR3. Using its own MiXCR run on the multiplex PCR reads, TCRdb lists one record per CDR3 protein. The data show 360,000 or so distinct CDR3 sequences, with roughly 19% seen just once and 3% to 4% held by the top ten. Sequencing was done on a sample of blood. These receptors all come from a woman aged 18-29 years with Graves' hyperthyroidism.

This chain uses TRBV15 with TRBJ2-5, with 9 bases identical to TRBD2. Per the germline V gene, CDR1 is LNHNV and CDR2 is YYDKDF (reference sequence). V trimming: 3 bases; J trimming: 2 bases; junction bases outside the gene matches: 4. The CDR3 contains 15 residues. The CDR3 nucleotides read TGTGCCACCAGCAGCGCCGCGGGGGGGCAAGAGACCCAGTACTTC. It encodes CATSSAAGGQETQYF.

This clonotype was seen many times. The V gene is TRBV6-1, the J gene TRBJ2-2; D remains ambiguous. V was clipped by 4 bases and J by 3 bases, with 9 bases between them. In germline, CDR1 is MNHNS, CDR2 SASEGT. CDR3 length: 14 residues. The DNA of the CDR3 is TGTGCCAGCAGTGTCGGTGTTGACACCGGGGAGCTGTTTTTT. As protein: CASSVGVDTGELFF.

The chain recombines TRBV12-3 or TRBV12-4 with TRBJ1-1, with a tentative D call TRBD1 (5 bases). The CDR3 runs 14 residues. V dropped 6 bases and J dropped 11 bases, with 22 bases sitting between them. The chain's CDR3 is CASSQEGGAAGAFF. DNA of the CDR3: TGTGCCAGCAGCCAAGAAGGTGGGGCCGCCGGGGCTTTCTTT.

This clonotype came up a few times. CDR3 residues: CASSPVQGTYNEQFF. In DNA, the CDR3 is TGTGCCAGCAGCCCTGTACAGGGAACCTACAATGAGCAGTTCTTC. The chain combines TRBV11-2 with TRBJ2-1; D is perhaps TRBD1 (6 bases). CDR1 is SGHAT and CDR2 is FQNNGV in the germline V gene. V gave up 5 bases and J gave up 2 bases, with 13 bases separating them. The CDR3 totals 15 residues.

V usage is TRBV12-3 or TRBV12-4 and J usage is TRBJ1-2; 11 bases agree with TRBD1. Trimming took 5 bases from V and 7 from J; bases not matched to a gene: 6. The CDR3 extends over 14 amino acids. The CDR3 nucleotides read TGTGCCAGCAGTGGGGACAGGGGGAAACGTGGCTACACCTTC. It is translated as CASSGDRGKRGYTF.

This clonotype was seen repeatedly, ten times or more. The CDR3 loop is CASSLGARNTEAFF. The CDR3 DNA is TGTGCCAGCAGTTTAGGGGCGAGGAACACTGAAGCTTTCTTT. J is TRBJ1-1 and V is TRBV12-3 or TRBV12-4; no firm D call. This CDR3 has 14 amino acids. V was cut by 1 base and J by 1 base, with 7 bases left in between.

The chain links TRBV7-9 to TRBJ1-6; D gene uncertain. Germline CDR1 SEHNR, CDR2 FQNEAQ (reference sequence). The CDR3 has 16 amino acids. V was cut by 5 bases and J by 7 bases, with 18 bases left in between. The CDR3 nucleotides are TGTGCCAGCAGCCCGCCCGCCAGAAACCTAAATTCACCCCTCCACTTT. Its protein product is CASSPPARNLNSPLHF.

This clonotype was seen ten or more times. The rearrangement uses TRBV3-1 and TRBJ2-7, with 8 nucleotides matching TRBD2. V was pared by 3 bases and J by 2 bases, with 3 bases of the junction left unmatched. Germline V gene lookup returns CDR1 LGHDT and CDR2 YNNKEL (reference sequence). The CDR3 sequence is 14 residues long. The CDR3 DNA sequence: TGTGCCAGCAGCCATTCGGGGGGGACCTACGAGCAGTACTTC. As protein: CASSHSGGTYEQYF.

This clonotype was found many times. The CDR3 coding sequence is TGTGCCAGCAGCGTATCAGGGTTGGATGGCTACACCTTC. Protein sequence: CASSVSGLDGYTF. The chain carries TRBV9 and TRBJ1-2, with D perhaps TRBD1 (5 bases). The CDR3 spans 13 residues. CDR1 and CDR2 (germline): SGDLS, YYNGEE. With 1 base removed from V and 6 bases from J, the gap between germline ends came to 10 bases.

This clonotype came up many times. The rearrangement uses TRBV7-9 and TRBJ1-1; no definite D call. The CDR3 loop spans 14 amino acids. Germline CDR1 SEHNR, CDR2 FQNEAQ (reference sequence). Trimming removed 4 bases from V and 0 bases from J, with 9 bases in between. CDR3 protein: CASSSRPMNTEAFF. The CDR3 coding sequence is TGTGCCAGCAGCTCCCGACCGATGAACACTGAAGCTTTCTTT.

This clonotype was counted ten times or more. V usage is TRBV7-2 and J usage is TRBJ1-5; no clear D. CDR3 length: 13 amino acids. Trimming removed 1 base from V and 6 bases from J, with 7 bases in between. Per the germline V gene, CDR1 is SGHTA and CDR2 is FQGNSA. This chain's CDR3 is CASSLELRQPQHF. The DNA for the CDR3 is TGTGCCAGCAGCTTAGAGCTCCGTCAGCCCCAGCATTTT.

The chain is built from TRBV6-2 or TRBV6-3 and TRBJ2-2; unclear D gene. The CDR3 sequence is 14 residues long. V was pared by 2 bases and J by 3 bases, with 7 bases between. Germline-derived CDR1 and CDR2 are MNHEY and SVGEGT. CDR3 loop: CASSYERYTGELFF. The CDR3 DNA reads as TGTGCCAGCAGTTACGAGCGTTACACCGGGGAGCTGTTTTTT.

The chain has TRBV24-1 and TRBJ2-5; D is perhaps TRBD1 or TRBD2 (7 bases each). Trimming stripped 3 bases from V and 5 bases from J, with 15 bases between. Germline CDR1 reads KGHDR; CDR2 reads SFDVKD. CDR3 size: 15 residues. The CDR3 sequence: CATSDPQGGGETQYF. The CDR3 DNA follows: TGTGCCACCAGTGATCCGCAGGGAGGGGGCGAGACCCAGTACTTC.

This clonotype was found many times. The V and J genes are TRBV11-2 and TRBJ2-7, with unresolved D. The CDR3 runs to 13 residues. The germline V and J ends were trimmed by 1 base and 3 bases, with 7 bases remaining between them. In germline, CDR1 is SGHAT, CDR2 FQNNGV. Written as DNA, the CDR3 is TGTGCCAGCAGCTTAGCTGGCAACTACGAGCAGTACTTC. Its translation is CASSLAGNYEQYF.

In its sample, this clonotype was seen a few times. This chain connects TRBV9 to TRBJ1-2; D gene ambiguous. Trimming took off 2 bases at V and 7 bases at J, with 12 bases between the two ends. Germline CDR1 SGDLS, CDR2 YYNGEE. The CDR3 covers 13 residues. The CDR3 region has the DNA TGTGCCAGCAGCGTTTTGGGCTCGGGTGGCTACACCTTC. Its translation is CASSVLGSGGYTF.

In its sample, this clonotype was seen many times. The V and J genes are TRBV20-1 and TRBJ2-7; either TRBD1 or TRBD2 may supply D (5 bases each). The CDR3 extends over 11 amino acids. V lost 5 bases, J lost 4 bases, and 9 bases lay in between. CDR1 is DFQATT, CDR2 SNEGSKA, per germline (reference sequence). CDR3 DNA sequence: TGCAGTGCTTGGGGGAGTTACGAGCAGTACTTC. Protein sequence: CSAWGSYEQYF.

The CDR3 bases are TGTGCCAGCAGCCACCGGACAGGGGGAGTTCCCGGGGAGCTGTTTTTT. Protein product: CASSHRTGGVPGELFF. The chain has TRBV4-2 and TRBJ2-2; TRBD1 agrees at 10 bases. Germline lookup yields CDR1 LGHNA and CDR2 YNFKEQ. J was trimmed by 6 bases and V by 3 bases; bases with no gene match: 7. There are 16 residues in the CDR3.

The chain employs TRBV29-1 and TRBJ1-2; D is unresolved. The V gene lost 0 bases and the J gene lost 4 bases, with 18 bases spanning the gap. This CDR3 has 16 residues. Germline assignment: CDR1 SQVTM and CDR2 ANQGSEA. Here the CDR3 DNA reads TGCAGCGTTGAAGATCAGGATGGACTCAGAACCTATGGCTACACCTTC. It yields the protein CSVEDQDGLRTYGYTF.

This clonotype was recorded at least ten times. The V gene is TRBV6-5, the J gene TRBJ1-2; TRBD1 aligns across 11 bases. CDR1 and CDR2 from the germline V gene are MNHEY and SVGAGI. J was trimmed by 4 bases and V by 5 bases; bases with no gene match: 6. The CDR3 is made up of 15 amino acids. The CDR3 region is CASSHEGQGGYGYTF. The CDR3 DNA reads TGTGCCAGCAGTCACGAGGGACAGGGGGGCTATGGCTACACCTTC.

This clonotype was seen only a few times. CDR3 bases: TGTGCCAGCAGCCCCGGAGGTTGGGAGACCCAGTACTTC. It yields the protein CASSPGGWETQYF. This chain links TRBV6-4 with TRBJ2-5; the D gene is possibly TRBD2 (5 bases). Germline V gene data show CDR1 as MRHNA and CDR2 as SNTAGT. Trimming stripped 6 bases from V and 5 bases from J, with 13 bases between. The CDR3 runs to 13 residues.

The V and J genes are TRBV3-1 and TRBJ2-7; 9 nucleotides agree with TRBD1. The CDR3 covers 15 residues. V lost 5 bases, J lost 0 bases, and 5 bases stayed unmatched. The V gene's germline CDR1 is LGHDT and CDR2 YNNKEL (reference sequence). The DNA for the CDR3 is TGTGCCAGCAGCGGGGACAGGGACGGCTCCTACGAGCAGTACTTC. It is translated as CASSGDRDGSYEQYF.

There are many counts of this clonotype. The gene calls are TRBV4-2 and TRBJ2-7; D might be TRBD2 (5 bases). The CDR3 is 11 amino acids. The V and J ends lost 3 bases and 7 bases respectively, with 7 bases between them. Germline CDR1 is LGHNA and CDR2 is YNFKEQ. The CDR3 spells CASSQSGEQYF. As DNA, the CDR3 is TGTGCCAGCAGCCAGAGCGGTGAGCAGTACTTC.

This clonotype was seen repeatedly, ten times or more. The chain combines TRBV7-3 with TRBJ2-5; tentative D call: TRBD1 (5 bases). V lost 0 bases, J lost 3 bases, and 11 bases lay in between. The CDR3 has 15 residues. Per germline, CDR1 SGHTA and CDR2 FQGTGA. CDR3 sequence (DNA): TGTGCCAGCAGCTTAACGCCAGGGCTAGAAGAGACCCAGTACTTC. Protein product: CASSLTPGLEETQYF. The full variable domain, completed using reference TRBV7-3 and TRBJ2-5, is GAGVSQTPSNKVTEKGKYVELRCDPISGHTALYWYRQSLGQGPEFLIYFQGTGAADDSGLPNDRFFAVRPEGSVSTLKIQRTERGDSAVYLCASSLTPGLEETQYFGPGTRLLVL.

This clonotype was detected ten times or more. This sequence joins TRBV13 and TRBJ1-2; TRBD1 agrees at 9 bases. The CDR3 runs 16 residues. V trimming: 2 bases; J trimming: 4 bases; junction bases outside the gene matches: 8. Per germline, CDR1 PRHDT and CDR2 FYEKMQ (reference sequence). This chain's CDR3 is CASSLLTGGGRYGYTF. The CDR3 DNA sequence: TGTGCCAGCAGCTTATTGACAGGGGGAGGACGCTATGGCTACACCTTC.

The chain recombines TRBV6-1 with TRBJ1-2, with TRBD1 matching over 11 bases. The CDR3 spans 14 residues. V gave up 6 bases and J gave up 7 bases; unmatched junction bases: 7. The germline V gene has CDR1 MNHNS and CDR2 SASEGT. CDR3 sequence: CASRTWTGGLGYTF. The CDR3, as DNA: TGTGCCAGCAGAACATGGACAGGGGGCCTTGGCTACACCTTC.

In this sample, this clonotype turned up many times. CDR3 residues: CASGLEETQYF. CDR3 coding DNA: TGTGCTAGTGGTTTAGAAGAGACCCAGTACTTC. The rearrangement links TRBV12-5 to TRBJ2-5; D gene unclear. Per germline, CDR1 LGHNT and CDR2 FRNRAP. The germline V and J ends were trimmed by 3 bases and 3 bases, with 2 bases remaining between them. The CDR3 is 11 amino acids.

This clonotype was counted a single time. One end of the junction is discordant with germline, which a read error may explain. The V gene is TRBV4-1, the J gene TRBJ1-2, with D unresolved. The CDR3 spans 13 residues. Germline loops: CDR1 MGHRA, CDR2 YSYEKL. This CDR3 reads CASSQDGLEGYSF. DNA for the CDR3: TGCGCCAGCAGCCAAGACGGGCTTGAAGGCTACAGCTTC.

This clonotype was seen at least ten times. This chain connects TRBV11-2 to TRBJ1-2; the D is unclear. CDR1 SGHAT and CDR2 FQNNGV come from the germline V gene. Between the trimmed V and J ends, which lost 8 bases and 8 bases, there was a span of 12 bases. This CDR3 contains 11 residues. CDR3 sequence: CASGKGDGYTF. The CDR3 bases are TGTGCCAGCGGGAAGGGTGACGGCTACACCTTC. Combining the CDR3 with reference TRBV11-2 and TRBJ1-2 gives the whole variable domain EAGVAQSPRYKIIEKRQSVAFWCNPISGHATLYWYQQILGQGPKLLIQFQNNGVVDDSQLPKDRFSAERLKGVDSTLKIQPAKLEDSAVYLCASGKGDGYTFGSGTRLTVV.

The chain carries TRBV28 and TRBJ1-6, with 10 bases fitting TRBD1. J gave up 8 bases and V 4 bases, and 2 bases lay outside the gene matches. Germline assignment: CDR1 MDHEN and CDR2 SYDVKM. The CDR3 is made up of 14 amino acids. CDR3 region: CASSSGTGDSPLHF. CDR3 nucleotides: TGTGCCAGCAGTTCCGGGACAGGGGATTCACCCCTCCACTTT.

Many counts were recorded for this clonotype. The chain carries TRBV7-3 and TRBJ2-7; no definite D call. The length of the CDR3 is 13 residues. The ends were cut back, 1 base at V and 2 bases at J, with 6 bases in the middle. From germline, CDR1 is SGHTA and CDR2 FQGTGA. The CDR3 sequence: CASSLKATYEQYF. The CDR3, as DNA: TGTGCCAGCAGCTTAAAAGCTACCTACGAGCAGTACTTC.

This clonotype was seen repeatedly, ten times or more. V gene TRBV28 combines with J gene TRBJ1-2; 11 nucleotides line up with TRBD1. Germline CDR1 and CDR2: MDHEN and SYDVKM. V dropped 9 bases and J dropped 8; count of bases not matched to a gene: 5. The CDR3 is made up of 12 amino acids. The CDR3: CASRTGGRGYTF. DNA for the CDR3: TGTGCCAGTAGGACAGGGGGCCGCGGCTACACCTTC.

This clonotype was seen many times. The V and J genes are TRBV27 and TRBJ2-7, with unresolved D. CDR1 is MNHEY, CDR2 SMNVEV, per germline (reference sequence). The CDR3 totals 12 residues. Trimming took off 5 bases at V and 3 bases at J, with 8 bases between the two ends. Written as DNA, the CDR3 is TGTGCCAGCAGTAGGAACAGCTACGAGCAGTACTTC. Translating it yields CASSRNSYEQYF.